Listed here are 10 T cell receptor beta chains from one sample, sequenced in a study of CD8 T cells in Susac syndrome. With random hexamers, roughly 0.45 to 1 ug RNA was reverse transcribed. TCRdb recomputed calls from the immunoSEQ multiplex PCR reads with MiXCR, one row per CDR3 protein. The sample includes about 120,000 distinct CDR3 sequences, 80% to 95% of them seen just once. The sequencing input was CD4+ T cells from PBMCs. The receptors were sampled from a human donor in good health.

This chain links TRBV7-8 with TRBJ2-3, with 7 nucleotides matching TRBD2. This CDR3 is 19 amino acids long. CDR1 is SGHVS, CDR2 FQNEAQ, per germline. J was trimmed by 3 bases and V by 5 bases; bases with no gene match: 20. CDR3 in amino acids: CASSLNPSVLAELTDTQYF. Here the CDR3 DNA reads TGTGCCAGCAGCCTCAATCCTTCCGTTCTAGCGGAGTTGACAGATACGCAGTATTTT.

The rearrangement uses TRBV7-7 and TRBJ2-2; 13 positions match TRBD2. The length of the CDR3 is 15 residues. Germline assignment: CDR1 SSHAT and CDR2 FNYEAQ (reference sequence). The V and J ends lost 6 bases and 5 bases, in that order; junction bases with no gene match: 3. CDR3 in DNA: TGTGCCAGCAGAAAACTAGCGGGAGGGACCGGGGAGCTGTTTTTT. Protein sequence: CASRKLAGGTGELFF.

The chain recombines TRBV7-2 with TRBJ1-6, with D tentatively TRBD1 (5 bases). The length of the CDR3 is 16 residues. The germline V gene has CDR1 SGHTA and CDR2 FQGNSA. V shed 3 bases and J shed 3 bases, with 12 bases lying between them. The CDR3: CASSLETGVYNSPLHF. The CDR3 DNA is TGTGCCAGCAGCTTGGAGACGGGGGTCTATAATTCACCCCTCCACTTT.

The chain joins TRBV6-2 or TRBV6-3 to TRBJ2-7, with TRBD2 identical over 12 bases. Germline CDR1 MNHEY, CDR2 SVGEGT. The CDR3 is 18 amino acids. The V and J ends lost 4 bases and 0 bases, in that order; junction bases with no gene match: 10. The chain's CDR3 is CASSSLTSGSQDSYEQYF. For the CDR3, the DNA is TGTGCCAGCAGTTCTCTGACTAGCGGGAGCCAAGACTCCTACGAGCAGTACTTC.

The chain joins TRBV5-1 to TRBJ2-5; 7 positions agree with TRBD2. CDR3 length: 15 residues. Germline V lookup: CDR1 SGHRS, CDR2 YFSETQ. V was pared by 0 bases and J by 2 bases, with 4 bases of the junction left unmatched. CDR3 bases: TGCGCCAGCAGCTTGGGAGCGGGGACTCAAGAGACCCAGTACTTC. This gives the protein CASSLGAGTQETQYF.

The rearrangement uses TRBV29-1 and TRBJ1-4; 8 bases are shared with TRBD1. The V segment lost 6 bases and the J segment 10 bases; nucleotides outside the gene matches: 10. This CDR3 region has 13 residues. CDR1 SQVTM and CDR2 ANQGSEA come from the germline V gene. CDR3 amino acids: CSVKTGEGRKLFF. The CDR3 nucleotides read TGCAGCGTCAAGACAGGGGAAGGTAGAAAACTGTTTTTT.

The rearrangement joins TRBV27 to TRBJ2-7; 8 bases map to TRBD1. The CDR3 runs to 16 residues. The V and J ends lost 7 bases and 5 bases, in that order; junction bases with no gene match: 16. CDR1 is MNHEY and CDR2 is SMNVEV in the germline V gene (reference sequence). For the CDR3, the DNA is TGTGCCAGCACTGGTAGGACAGGGAAGGCCCCCAACGAGCAGTACTTC. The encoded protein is CASTGRTGKAPNEQYF.

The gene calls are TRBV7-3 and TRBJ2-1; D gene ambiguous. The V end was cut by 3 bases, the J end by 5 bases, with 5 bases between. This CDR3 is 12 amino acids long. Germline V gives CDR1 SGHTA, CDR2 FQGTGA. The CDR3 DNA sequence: TGTGCCAGCAGCTTCGGCAACAATGAGCAGTTCTTC. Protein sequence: CASSFGNNEQFF.

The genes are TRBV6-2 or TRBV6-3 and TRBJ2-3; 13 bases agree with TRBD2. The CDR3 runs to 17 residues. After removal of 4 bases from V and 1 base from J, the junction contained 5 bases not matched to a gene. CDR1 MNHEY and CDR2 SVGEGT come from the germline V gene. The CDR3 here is CASSSGTSGDRTDTQYF. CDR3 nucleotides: TGTGCCAGCAGTTCCGGGACTAGCGGGGACCGCACAGATACGCAGTATTTT.

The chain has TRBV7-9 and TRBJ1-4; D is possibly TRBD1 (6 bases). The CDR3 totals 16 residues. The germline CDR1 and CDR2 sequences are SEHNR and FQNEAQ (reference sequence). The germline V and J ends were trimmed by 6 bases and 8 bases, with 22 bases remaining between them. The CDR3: CASRLGAADLMEKLFF. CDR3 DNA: TGTGCCAGCAGACTGGGGGCGGCCGATTTGATGGAAAAACTGTTTTTT.